Below are 22 T cell receptor beta chains sequenced from a single sample in a study of blood T cell repertoires in COVID-19. The data were produced by immunoSEQ multiplex PCR, yet TCRdb's version contains in-frame clones alone and is incomplete. Among approximately 230,000 clones, about 85% were seen once, and the ten largest hold 3% to 3.5%. The sample comprised peripheral blood. Receptors originate from a man younger than 35 with active or convalescent COVID-19.

The count of this clone is one. This chain uses TRBV4-3 with TRBJ2-5; the D gene is possibly TRBD2 (6 bases). CDR3 size: 15 residues. Trimming left V 1 base short and J 4 bases short, with 13 bases between. Germline lookup yields CDR1 LGHNA and CDR2 YSLEER. CDR3 amino acids: CASSQVLGSGETQYF. The DNA for the CDR3 is TGCGCCAGCAGCCAAGTTCTCGGGAGCGGAGAGACCCAGTACTTC.

The J gene is TRBJ1-4, the V gene TRBV28, with 8 bases that match TRBD1. V was pared by 4 bases and J by 7 bases, with 5 bases of the junction left unmatched. The CDR3 totals 14 residues. The V gene's germline CDR1 is MDHEN and CDR2 SYDVKM. In DNA form, the CDR3 reads TGTGCCAGCAGTTCGGGACAGGAGATTGAAAAACTGTTTTTT. This translates into CASSSGQEIEKLFF.

The CDR3: CASSLEGQGGGGNTEAFF. DNA of the CDR3: TGTGCCAGCAGCTTAGAAGGACAGGGCGGGGGCGGGAACACTGAAGCTTTCTTT. V usage is TRBV13 and J usage is TRBJ1-1; TRBD1 agrees at 8 bases. With V trimmed by 1 base and J by 1 base, 11 bases remained unmatched. The CDR3 spans 18 residues. Germline V CDR1 and CDR2: PRHDT, FYEKMQ (reference sequence).

J is TRBJ1-1 and V is TRBV28, with D possibly being TRBD1 (6 bases). This CDR3 is built from 15 residues. Germline-derived CDR1 and CDR2 are MDHEN and SYDVKM. The germline V and J ends were trimmed by 6 bases and 1 base, with 15 bases remaining between them. CDR3 sequence (DNA): TGTGCCAGCAGGGAGAACAGGGCTGCGAACACTGAAGCTTTCTTT. The encoded protein is CASRENRAANTEAFF.

The chain employs TRBV4-3 and TRBJ2-2; D might be TRBD1 (6 bases). Germline V gene sequence: CDR1 LGHNA, CDR2 YSLEER. CDR3 length equals 16 residues. The V and J ends lost 0 bases and 5 bases respectively, with 13 bases between them. The CDR3 protein is CASSQDQGWATGELFF. As DNA, the CDR3 is TGCGCCAGCAGCCAAGATCAGGGGTGGGCAACCGGGGAGCTGTTTTTT.

This clone was picked up one time. The V call is TRBV4-2, the J call TRBJ2-7; TRBD2 is a possible D gene (7 bases). The CDR3 loop spans 18 amino acids. Germline CDR1 reads LGHNA; CDR2 reads YNFKEQ. Trimming shortened V by 0 bases and J by 3 bases, and 21 bases separated the two germline ends. As DNA, the CDR3 is TGTGCCAGCAGCCAAGAGCCGGGGGGAACAGGGATAATCTACGAGCAGTACTTC. It codes for CASSQEPGGTGIIYEQYF.

The table lists this clone with a count of one. The chain recombines TRBV28 with TRBJ1-1; 7 positions match TRBD1. The CDR3 is made up of 12 amino acids. Trimming cost V 7 bases and J 10 bases; bases outside gene matches: 9. Germline CDR1 reads MDHEN; CDR2 reads SYDVKM. This chain's CDR3 is CASTTTGDRAFF. The DNA for the CDR3 is TGTGCCAGCACTACAACAGGGGACCGAGCTTTCTTT.

This clone was recorded once. This chain uses TRBV3-1 (or the pseudogene TRBV3-2) with TRBJ1-5, with D uncertain. Germline loops: CDR1 LGHDT, CDR2 YNNKEL (reference sequence). Trimming removed 1 base from V and 1 base from J, with 5 bases in between. This CDR3 is 14 amino acids long. Here the CDR3 DNA reads TGTGCCAGCAGCCAAGCCGGGAGCAATCAGCCCCAGCATTTT. Translated, it gives CASSQAGSNQPQHF.

CDR3 loop: CASSSAAGGRGTQYF. The CDR3 DNA follows: TGTGCCAGCAGTTCCGCAGCGGGAGGGCGGGGGACCCAGTACTTC. The rearrangement links TRBV6-5 to TRBJ2-5; TRBD2 matches at 10 bases. There are 15 residues in the CDR3. CDR1 and CDR2 (germline): MNHEY, SVGAGI. V shed 4 bases and J 7 bases; nucleotides not matched to a gene: 9.

This clone was seen more than once but under ten times. V usage is TRBV6-2 or TRBV6-3 and J usage is TRBJ1-6, with 8 bases lining up with TRBD1. The CDR3 runs to 15 residues. J was trimmed by 9 bases and V by 6 bases; bases with no gene match: 10. CDR1 and CDR2 (germline): MNHEY, SVGEGT. CDR3 residues: CASSIRQGNSSPLHF. The CDR3 bases are TGTGCCAGCAGCATCCGACAGGGGAATTCTTCACCCCTCCACTTT.

This chain joins TRBV3-1 (or the pseudogene TRBV3-2) and TRBJ2-1; TRBD1 agrees at 9 bases. V shed 3 bases and J 8 bases; nucleotides not matched to a gene: 8. The CDR3 totals 15 residues. Germline V lookup: CDR1 LGHDT, CDR2 YNNKEL (reference sequence). DNA for the CDR3: TGTGCCAGCAGCCAGGGTGGACAGGGGTTAGATGAGCAGTTCTTC. It codes for CASSQGGQGLDEQFF.

The chain carries TRBV3-1 (or the pseudogene TRBV3-2) and TRBJ1-1, with a possible D match to TRBD1 (5 bases). The ends were cut back, 0 bases at V and 8 bases at J, with 28 bases in the middle. Germline values: CDR1 LGHDT, CDR2 YNNKEL (reference sequence). The CDR3 has 19 residues. CDR3 protein: CASSQEGHLDIHSDREAFF. The CDR3 bases are TGTGCCAGCAGCCAAGAAGGACATCTGGACATCCATTCAGACAGAGAAGCTTTCTTT.

The chain carries TRBV2 and TRBJ2-2, with 8 positions matching TRBD2. The CDR3 runs to 15 residues. Germline assignment: CDR1 SNHLY and CDR2 FYNNEI. V shed 6 bases and J 6 bases; nucleotides not matched to a gene: 9. The CDR3 loop is CASSVGTSEPGELFF. In DNA, the CDR3 is TGTGCCAGCAGCGTCGGGACTAGTGAACCCGGGGAGCTGTTTTTT.

The V and J genes are TRBV19 and TRBJ1-5; 7 bases match TRBD1. CDR1 and CDR2 (germline): LNHDA, SQIVND (reference sequence). V trimming: 6 bases; J trimming: 6 bases; junction bases outside the gene matches: 11. The CDR3 runs to 15 residues. This CDR3 reads CASRLVQGNTQPQHF. In DNA, the CDR3 is TGTGCCAGTAGACTCGTACAGGGGAATACTCAGCCCCAGCATTTT.

This chain uses TRBV23-1 with TRBJ1-2; perhaps TRBD1 as D (5 bases). TRBV23-1 is placed among ORFs of uncertain function. Trimming cost V 0 bases and J 4 bases, with 12 bases left between them. The CDR3 runs to 15 residues. CDR3 coding DNA: TGCGCCAGCAGTCAATCGGAGACGGACATCTATGGCTACACCTTC. It yields the protein CASSQSETDIYGYTF.

The V call is TRBV5-8, the J call TRBJ1-1; no firm D call. Per the germline V gene, CDR1 is SGHTS and CDR2 is YDEGEE. V gave up 3 bases and J gave up 0 bases, with 9 bases separating them. The CDR3 runs 14 residues. The CDR3 protein is CASSWYTLNTEAFF. Here the CDR3 DNA reads TGTGCCAGCAGCTGGTACACCCTGAACACTGAAGCTTTCTTT.

This chain links TRBV19 with TRBJ2-1; 14 bases match TRBD2. V dropped 5 bases and J dropped 7; count of bases not matched to a gene: 4. CDR1 is LNHDA and CDR2 is SQIVND in the germline V gene (reference sequence). The CDR3 spans 15 residues. The DNA for the CDR3 is TGTGCCAGTAGTTGGGGGACTAGCGGGAGTAATGAGCAGTTCTTC. The encoded protein is CASSWGTSGSNEQFF.

With regard to this clone: This same CDR3 is encoded by further DNA sequences in the sample. V gene TRBV30 combines with J gene TRBJ1-1; TRBD1 agrees at 7 bases. V was pared by 5 bases and J by 1 base, with 4 bases of the junction left unmatched. Germline loops: CDR1 GTSNPN, CDR2 SVGIG (reference sequence). This CDR3 has 13 residues. For the CDR3, the DNA is TGTGCCTGGGAGGGACAGACGAACACTGAAGCTTTCTTT. Amino acid sequence: CAWEGQTNTEAFF.

The chain is built from TRBV5-1 and TRBJ2-7; the D gene is possibly TRBD2 (6 bases). The CDR3 extends over 13 amino acids. V lost 7 bases and J lost 2, with 13 bases in between. Germline values: CDR1 SGHRS, CDR2 YFSETQ. CDR3 nucleotides: TGCGCCAGCTACGGGGGTTGGCCCTACGAGCAGTACTTC. This translates into CASYGGWPYEQYF.

V and J are TRBV7-6 and TRBJ2-5; 7 nucleotides match TRBD1. The CDR3 has 14 residues. V was pared by 2 bases and J by 4 bases, with 4 bases of the junction left unmatched. Germline lookup yields CDR1 SGHVS and CDR2 FNYEAQ. CDR3 amino acids: CASSLTGVLETQYF. CDR3 nucleotide sequence: TGTGCCAGCAGCTTAACAGGGGTGTTAGAGACCCAGTACTTC.

The chain employs TRBV6-4 and TRBJ1-1; 8 nucleotides line up with TRBD1. This CDR3 spans 15 amino acids. J gave up 1 base and V 5 bases, and 6 bases lay outside the gene matches. CDR1 and CDR2 (germline): MRHNA, SNTAGT. The DNA for the CDR3 is TGTGCCAGCAGTCTGAGACAGGGGTCGAACACTGAAGCTTTCTTT. It codes for CASSLRQGSNTEAFF.

This chain joins TRBV28 and TRBJ2-7, with D tentatively TRBD1 (6 bases). CDR1 and CDR2 (germline): MDHEN, SYDVKM. The CDR3 contains 14 residues. V was cut by 1 base and J by 4 bases, with 11 bases left in between. The chain's CDR3 is CASSLYDRRYEQYF. The CDR3, as DNA: TGTGCCAGCAGTTTATACGACAGGCGGTACGAGCAGTACTTC.